The rows below give T cell receptor beta chains drawn from one sample of a study of human T cells and chemical hapten exposure. TCRdb fed the RACE reads into MiXCR, producing one record per CDR3 protein. Of about 92,000 distinct CDR3 sequences in the sample, roughly a tenth were seen once. This sample comprised whole blood, obtained in connection with sensitization to the hapten diphenylcyclopropenone (DPC). All receptors come from a woman in her 30s with alopecia areata. Some clones in this sample may be carry-over from other donors' samples. Both conserved end residues are part of each CDR3. A D gene is named only where the DNA matches it firmly.

V gene	J gene	D gene	CDR3 protein
TRBV5-6	TRBJ1-5	-	CASSFGQISNQPQHF
TRBV29-1	TRBJ2-3	-	CSVVPTTSTDTQYF
TRBV7-8	TRBJ2-4	-	CASSSGEHYGVIQYF
TRBV9	TRBJ1-1	-	CASSVVEQPEAFF
TRBV28	TRBJ2-5	TRBD2	CASSLGASGSSWLETQYF
TRBV12-3/TRBV12-4	TRBJ1-2	-	CASRLSGGYGYTF
TRBV11-2	TRBJ2-3	-	CASSLGDRSTDTQYF
TRBV7-9	TRBJ2-5	-	CASSLPRETQYF
TRBV29-1	TRBJ2-1	TRBD2	CSVIGLAEISYNEQFF
TRBV6-5	TRBJ1-6	-	CASSYSRTSGSPLHF
TRBV19	TRBJ2-1	-	CASSIKGPSLPSSYNEQFF
TRBV5-1	TRBJ2-7	TRBD1	CASSTRQGSYEQYF
TRBV7-9	TRBJ2-2	TRBD2	CASSLGSGLAWTGELFF
TRBV7-2	TRBJ2-2	TRBD2	CASSSRLAGASGELFF
TRBV7-2	TRBJ2-5	-	CASSNAYGPQETQYF
TRBV28	TRBJ1-2	-	CASSFPSNYGYTF